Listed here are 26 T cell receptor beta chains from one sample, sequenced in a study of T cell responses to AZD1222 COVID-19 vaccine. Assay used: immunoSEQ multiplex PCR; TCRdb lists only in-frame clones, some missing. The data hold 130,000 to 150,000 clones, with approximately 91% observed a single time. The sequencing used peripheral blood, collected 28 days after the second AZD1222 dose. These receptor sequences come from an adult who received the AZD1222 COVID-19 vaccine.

The CDR3 DNA is TGTGCCAGCAGTGAATCCGACGGATCCTCTGGAAACACCATATATTTT. This translates into CASSESDGSSGNTIYF. The chain uses TRBV6-1 and TRBJ1-3; D gene unclear. V was trimmed by 2 bases and J by 0 bases, leaving 11 bases between them. Germline loops: CDR1 MNHNS, CDR2 SASEGT. The CDR3 spans 16 residues.

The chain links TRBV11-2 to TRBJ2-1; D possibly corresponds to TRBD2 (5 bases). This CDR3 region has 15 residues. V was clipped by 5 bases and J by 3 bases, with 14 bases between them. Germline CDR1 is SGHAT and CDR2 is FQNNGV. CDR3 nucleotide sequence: TGTGCCAGCAGCCCCGGACTCCCCGACTACAATGAGCAGTTCTTC. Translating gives CASSPGLPDYNEQFF.

DNA of the CDR3: TGTGCCAGCAGCTTTGGGCTGGGTAACTATGGCTACACCTTC. This gives the protein CASSFGLGNYGYTF. This chain connects TRBV11-2 to TRBJ1-2; no reliable D call. Germline lookup yields CDR1 SGHAT and CDR2 FQNNGV. The CDR3 consists of 14 residues. Trimming shortened V by 3 bases and J by 1 base, and 9 bases separated the two germline ends.

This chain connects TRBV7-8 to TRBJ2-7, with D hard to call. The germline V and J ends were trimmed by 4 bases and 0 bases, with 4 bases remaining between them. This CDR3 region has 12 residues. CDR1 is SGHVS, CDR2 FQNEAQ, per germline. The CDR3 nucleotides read TGTGCCAGCAGCTCCGTCTCCTACGAGCAGTACTTC. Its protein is CASSSVSYEQYF.

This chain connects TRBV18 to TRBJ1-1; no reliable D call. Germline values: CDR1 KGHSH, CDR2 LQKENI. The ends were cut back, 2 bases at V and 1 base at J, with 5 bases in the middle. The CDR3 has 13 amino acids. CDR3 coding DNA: TGTGCCAGCTCACCAAACGGGAACACTGAAGCTTTCTTT. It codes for CASSPNGNTEAFF.

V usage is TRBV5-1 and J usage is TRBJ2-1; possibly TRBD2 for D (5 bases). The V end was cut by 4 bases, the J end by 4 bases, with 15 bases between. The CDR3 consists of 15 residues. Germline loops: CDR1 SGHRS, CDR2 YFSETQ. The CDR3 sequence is CASSPDGGRYNEQFF. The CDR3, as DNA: TGCGCCAGCAGCCCCGACGGAGGAAGGTACAATGAGCAGTTCTTC.

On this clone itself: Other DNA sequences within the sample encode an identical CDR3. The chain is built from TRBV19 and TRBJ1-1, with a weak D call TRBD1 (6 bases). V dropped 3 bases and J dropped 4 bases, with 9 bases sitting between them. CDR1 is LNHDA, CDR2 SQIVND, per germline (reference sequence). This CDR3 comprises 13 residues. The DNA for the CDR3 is TGTGCCAGTAGTATGGGAGGGGGCACTGAAGCTTTCTTT. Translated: CASSMGGGTEAFF. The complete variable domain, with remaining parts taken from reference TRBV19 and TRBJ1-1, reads DGGITQSPKYLFRKEGQNVTLSCEQNLNHDAMYWYRQDPGQGLRLIYYSQIVNDFQKGDIAEGYSVSREKKESFPLTVTSAQKNPTAFYLCASSMGGGTEAFFGQGTRLTVV.

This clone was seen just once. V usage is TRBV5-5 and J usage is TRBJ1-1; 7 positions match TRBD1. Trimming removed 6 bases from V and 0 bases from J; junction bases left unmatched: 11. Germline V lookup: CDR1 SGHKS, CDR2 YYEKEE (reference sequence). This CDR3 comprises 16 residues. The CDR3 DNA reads TGTGCCAGCACCCTACTAGGACAGGCGATGAACACTGAAGCTTTCTTT. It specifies CASTLLGQAMNTEAFF.

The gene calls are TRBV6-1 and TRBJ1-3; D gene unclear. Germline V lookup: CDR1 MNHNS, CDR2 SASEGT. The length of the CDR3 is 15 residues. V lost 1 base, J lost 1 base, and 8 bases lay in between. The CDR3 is CASSEVSPSGNTIYF. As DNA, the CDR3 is TGTGCCAGCAGTGAAGTGTCCCCGTCTGGAAACACCATATATTTT.

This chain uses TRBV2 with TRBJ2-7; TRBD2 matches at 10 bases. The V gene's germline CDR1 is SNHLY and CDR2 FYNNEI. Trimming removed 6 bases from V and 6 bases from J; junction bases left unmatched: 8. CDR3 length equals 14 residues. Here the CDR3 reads CASSALAGATEQYF. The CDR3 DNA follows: TGTGCCAGCAGCGCTCTAGCGGGAGCTACCGAGCAGTACTTC. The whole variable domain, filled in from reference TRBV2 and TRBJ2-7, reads EPEVTQTPSHQVTQMGQEVILRCVPISNHLYFYWYRQILGQKVEFLVSFYNNEISEKSEIFDDQFSVERPDGSNFTLKIRSTKLEDSAMYFCASSALAGATEQYFGPGTRLTVT.

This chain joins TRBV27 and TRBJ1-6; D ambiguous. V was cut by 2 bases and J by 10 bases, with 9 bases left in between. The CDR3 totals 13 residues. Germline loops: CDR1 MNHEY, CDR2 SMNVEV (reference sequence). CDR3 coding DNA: TGTGCCAGCAGTTTAACAGAAAGGTCACCCCTCCACTTT. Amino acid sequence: CASSLTERSPLHF.

The CDR3 here is CASSLQSNGEQYF. The CDR3 region has the DNA TGCGCCAGCAGCTTGCAATCTAACGGCGAGCAGTACTTC. This chain joins TRBV5-1 and TRBJ2-7, with D unclear. V was pared by 1 base and J by 6 bases, with 11 bases between. This CDR3 spans 13 amino acids. Germline assignment: CDR1 SGHRS and CDR2 YFSETQ.

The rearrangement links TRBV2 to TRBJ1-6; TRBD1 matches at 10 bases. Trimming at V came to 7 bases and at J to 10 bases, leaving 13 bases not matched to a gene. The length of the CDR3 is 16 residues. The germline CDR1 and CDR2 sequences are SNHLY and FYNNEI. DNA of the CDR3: TGTGCCAGCAACCTACAACCGGGACAGGGGATGTCACCCCTCCACTTT. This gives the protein CASNLQPGQGMSPLHF.

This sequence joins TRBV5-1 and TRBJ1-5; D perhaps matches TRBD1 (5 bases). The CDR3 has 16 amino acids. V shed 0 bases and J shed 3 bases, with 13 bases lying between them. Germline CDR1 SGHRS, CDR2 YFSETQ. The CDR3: CASSLVPGTDNQPQHF. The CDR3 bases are TGCGCCAGCAGCTTGGTACCGGGGACTGACAATCAGCCCCAGCATTTT.

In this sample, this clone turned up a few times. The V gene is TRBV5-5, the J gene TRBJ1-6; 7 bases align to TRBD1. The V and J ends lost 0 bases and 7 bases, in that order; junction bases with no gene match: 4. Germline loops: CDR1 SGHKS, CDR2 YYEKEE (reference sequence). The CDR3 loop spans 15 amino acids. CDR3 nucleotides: TGTGCCAGCAGCTTGGGGACAGGAGGGAATTCACCCCTCCACTTT. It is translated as CASSLGTGGNSPLHF.

The CDR3 nucleotides are TGCGCCAGCAGCCAAGAAGCCACCTTGGTCACCTACGAGCAGTACTTC. Encoded protein: CASSQEATLVTYEQYF. The chain is built from TRBV4-1 and TRBJ2-7; D remains unclear. This CDR3 region has 16 residues. Germline values: CDR1 MGHRA, CDR2 YSYEKL. Trimming left V 0 bases short and J 2 bases short, with 14 bases between.

CDR3 residues: CASSPREGGQPQHF. The CDR3 DNA sequence: TGTGCCAGCTCACCGCGAGAGGGAGGGCAGCCCCAGCATTTT. The rearrangement joins TRBV18 to TRBJ1-5; D remains unclear. The CDR3 sequence is 14 residues long. Germline values: CDR1 KGHSH, CDR2 LQKENI. Trimming took off 3 bases at V and 7 bases at J, with 13 bases between the two ends.

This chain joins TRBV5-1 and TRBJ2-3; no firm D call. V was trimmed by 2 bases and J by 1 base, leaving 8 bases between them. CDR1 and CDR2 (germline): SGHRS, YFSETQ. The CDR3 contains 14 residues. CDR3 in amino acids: CASSFLGRTDTQYF. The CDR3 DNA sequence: TGCGCCAGCAGCTTCCTAGGGCGCACAGATACGCAGTATTTT. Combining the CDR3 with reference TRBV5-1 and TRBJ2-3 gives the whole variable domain KAGVTQTPRYLIKTRGQQVTLSCSPISGHRSVSWYQQTPGQGLQFLFEYFSETQRNKGNFPGRFSGRQFSNSRSEMNVSTLELGDSALYLCASSFLGRTDTQYFGPGTRLTVL.

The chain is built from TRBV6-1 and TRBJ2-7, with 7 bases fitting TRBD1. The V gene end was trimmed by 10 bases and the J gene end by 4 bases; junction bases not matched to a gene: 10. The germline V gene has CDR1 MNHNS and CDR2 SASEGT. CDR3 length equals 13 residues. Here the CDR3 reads CATGQANLYEQYF. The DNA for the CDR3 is TGTGCCACCGGACAGGCGAATCTTTACGAGCAGTACTTC.

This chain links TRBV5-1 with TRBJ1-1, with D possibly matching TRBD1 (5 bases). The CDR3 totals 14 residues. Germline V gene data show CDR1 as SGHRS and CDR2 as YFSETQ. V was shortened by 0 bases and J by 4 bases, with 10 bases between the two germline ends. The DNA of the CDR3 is TGCGCCAGCAGCTTGGTAGCAGGGTCCACTGAAGCTTTCTTT. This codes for CASSLVAGSTEAFF.

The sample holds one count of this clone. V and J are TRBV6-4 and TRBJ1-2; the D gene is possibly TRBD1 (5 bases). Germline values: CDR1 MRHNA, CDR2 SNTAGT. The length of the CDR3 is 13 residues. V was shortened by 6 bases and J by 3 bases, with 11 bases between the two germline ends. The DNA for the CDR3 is TGTGCCAGCAGCGCAGGGCCCTACTATGGCTACACCTTC. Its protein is CASSAGPYYGYTF.

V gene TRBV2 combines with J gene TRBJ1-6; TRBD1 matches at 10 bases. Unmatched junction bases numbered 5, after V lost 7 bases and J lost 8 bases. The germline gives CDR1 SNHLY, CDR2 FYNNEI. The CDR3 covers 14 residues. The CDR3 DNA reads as TGTGCCAGCACCCGGGACAGGGGCGATTCACCCCTCCACTTT. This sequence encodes CASTRDRGDSPLHF.

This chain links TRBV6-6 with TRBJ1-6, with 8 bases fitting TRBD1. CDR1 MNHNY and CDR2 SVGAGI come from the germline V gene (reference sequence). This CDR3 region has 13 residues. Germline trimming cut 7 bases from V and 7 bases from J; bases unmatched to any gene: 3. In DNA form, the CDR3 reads TGTGCCAGCAACGGACAGGGAAATTCACCCCTCCACTTT. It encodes CASNGQGNSPLHF.

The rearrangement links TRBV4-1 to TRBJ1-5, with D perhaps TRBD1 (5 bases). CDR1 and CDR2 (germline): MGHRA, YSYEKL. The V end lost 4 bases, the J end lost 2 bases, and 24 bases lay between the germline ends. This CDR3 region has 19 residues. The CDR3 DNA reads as TGCGCCAGCAGCCCCCAAGCGGAGGGTCGGGGGGTAGGCAATCAGCCCCAGCATTTT. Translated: CASSPQAEGRGVGNQPQHF.

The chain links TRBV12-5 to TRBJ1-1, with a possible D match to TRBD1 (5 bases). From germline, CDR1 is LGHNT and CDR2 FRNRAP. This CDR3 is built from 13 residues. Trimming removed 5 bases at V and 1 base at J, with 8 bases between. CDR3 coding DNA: TGTGCTAGTGGTGGACAACCGAACACTGAAGCTTTCTTT. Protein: CASGGQPNTEAFF. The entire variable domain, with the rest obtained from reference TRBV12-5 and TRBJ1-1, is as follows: DARVTQTPRHKVTEMGQEVTMRCQPILGHNTVFWYRQTMMQGLELLAYFRNRAPLDDSGMPKDRFSAEMPDATLATLKIQPSEPRDSAVYFCASGGQPNTEAFFGQGTRLTVV.

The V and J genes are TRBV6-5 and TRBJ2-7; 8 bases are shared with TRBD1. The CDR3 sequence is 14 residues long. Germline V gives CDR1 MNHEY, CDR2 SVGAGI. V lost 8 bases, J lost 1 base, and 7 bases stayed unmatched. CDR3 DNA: TGTGCCAGCGGGACAGGTGGAGCTTCCTACGAGCAGTACTTC. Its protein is CASGTGGASYEQYF.